What follows is one TCR beta chain and its context. What it binds is not known. The sample belongs to a study of T-cell memory formation after mild COVID-19. Study results and limitations: A balance of CD4 and CD8 characterized clones contracting day 15 to 85, whereas later expanders leaned CD4+.

It was 5'RACE with constant-segment primers that produced the TCR alpha and TCR beta cDNA libraries, which carried sample barcodes and UMIs. TCRdb ran MiXCR on the 5' RACE reads and lists one entry per CDR3 protein. The sample carries some 110,000 distinct CDR3 sequences, around an eighth recorded once. Trimming took off 5 bases at V and 10 bases at J, with 12 bases between the two ends. The CDR3 extends over 12 amino acids. Germline assignment: CDR1 PRHDT and CDR2 FYEKMQ (reference sequence). The chain recombines TRBV13 with TRBJ2-1; D call uncertain. The sequenced sample was PBMCs or a T cell subset sorted from them (not recorded which). The clonotype originates from an adult woman who had mild COVID-19 (a few samples of this study predate the infection). Cell type and time point are not known. The chain's CDR3 is CASSQFVGEQFF. CDR3 sequence (DNA): TGTGCCAGCAGCCAGTTCGTGGGGGAGCAGTTCTTC.